This T cell receptor beta chain was found in a study of blood T cell repertoires in COVID-19 (dated by TCRdb to 2020 to 2022). The study in broad terms: Collaborator samples came from the United States, Italy and Spain and covered acute and convalescent phases of COVID-19. Sample metadata almost always included a de-identified subject ID, COVID-19 status, age in years and sex. The repertoires were made available in a free public database intended to serve as a resource for research on the immune response to SARS-CoV-2. Where available, HLA class I and class II types were taken from metadata supplied by the sample provider and were not determined by assay-based typing. The prospective study material was composed of cDNA or gDNA derived from T cells, B-cell-depleted T cells, or PBMCs. Samples were obtained from the ongoing ImmuneRACE study (first 160 participants) and from over 1,000 subjects provided by 6 global collaborators. Deeply sampled blood TCRbeta repertoires from subjects exposed to, actively infected with, or recovered from COVID-19 were included in the dataset.

Including cysteine and phenylalanine, the CDR3 has 13 amino acids. Kept here is only the CDR3 DNA, which spans 39 bases and is read in frame from base 1. Note on this clone: Its antigen is still unknown. Relative to the germline gene, one junction end is altered; a read error may explain this.

At one collaborating source in Seattle, patients were enrolled during active infection and were followed longitudinally through the course of disease. Collaborating institutions collected whole blood in K2EDTA tubes following their own protocols. Collaborator samples were shipped for TCRbeta analysis as frozen whole blood, isolated PBMCs, or DNA extracted from either sample type. TCRbeta CDR3 regions were amplified from genomic DNA using the immunoSEQ Assay, a bias-controlled multiplex PCR. In the original analysis: The number of nucleated cells in each sample was estimated from the amplification of reference gene primers within the assay. Sequence reads were collapsed and filtered to measure the absolute abundance of every unique TCRbeta CDR3 rearrangement. For each sample, productive Simpson clonality was calculated by taking the square root of Simpson's diversity index across productive rearrangements. TCRdb stores this immuneACCESS table with in-frame sequences only. Part of the clones is absent; in the studies checked, under half of the shortfall reflects unresolved V genes, and no reason is known for the rest. V and J calls and clone size follow that table, whereas D and trimming were derived from the DNA. This sample gives fewer than 200,000 clones in total; roughly 80% of them show up just once. Roughly 8.8% of the sample lies in the top ten.

The paper as a whole reports these results and caveats: Clinical and demographic metadata were provided uncurated, with the amount varying by source and participant.

Here the chain combines TRBV12-3 or TRBV12-4 and TRBJ1-2; D gene: possibly TRBD1, on 5 matching bases. The clonotype originates from a woman aged 80 or older with COVID-19, enrolled during active disease. Sequencing was carried out using peripheral blood. CDR3 region: CASSQDILSRKSF. The DNA sequence follows: TGTGCCAGCAGCCAGGACATTCTCTCGCGTAAAAGCTTC.